Each of the 10 T cell receptor beta chains below was sequenced from the same sample in a study of tumor and adjacent non-tumor tissue in lung cancer. This sample's RNA came from whole unsorted tissue. More than 3 cm separated this lung sample from the edge of the tumor. TCRbeta libraries were built with three rounds of nested PCR, modified from ARM-PCR. TCRdb re-derived calls from the multiplex PCR reads in MiXCR, one entry per CDR3 protein. The sample lists approximately 82,000 distinct CDR3 sequences, 76% seen once, with approximately 40% in the top ten. The specimen sequenced was distant non-tumor lung tissue. The source is a man aged 70 or older with non-small cell lung cancer.

With respect to this clonotype: This CDR3 is missing its conserved last phenylalanine or tryptophan, likely due to a read error. The chain joins TRBV29-1 to TRBJ2-5; D is ambiguous. V lost 6 bases and J lost 1, with 12 bases in between. Germline CDR1 and CDR2: SQVTM and ANQGSEA. The CDR3 runs 13 residues. Written as DNA, the CDR3 is TGCAGCGTGGCCGACACATTCCAAGAGACCCAGTACGTA. It yields the protein CSVADTFQETQYV.

Worth noting for this clonotype: The CDR3 carries no conserved terminal phenylalanine or tryptophan, so it likely arises from a read error. The CDR3 is CASSLEMYNEQFL. The CDR3 DNA reads as TGTGCCAGCAGTCTAGAGATGTATAATGAGCAGTTCTTG. This chain uses TRBV12-3 or TRBV12-4 with TRBJ2-1; D is ambiguous. The V and J ends lost 5 bases and 7 bases respectively, with 12 bases between them. The CDR3 is made up of 13 amino acids.

As regards this clonotype: In this CDR3 the conserved last residue, phenylalanine or tryptophan, is missing, so a read error is likely. CDR3 region: CASSYQPGAQETQYL. DNA for the CDR3: TGTGCCAGCAGCTATCAGCCAGGGGCACAAGAGACCCAGTACTTA. This chain links TRBV6-5 with TRBJ2-5; tentative D call: TRBD1 (6 bases). Germline CDR1 and CDR2: MNHEY and SVGAGI. The germline V and J ends were trimmed by 6 bases and 2 bases, with 16 bases remaining between them. The CDR3 runs to 15 residues.

The rearrangement uses TRBV20-1 and TRBJ2-1; TRBD2 matches 9 bases. In germline, CDR1 is DFQATT, CDR2 SNEGSKA (reference sequence). J was trimmed by 10 bases and V by 5 bases; bases with no gene match: 9. The CDR3 loop spans 13 amino acids. The CDR3 DNA sequence: TGCAGTGCTTGTCAGACTAGCGGCAAAGAGCAGTTCTTC. Protein: CSACQTSGKEQFF.

For this clonotype: Relative to the germline gene, one junction end is altered; a read error may explain this. This chain connects TRBV30 to TRBJ1-2; TRBD1 is a possible D gene (5 bases). This CDR3 comprises 12 residues. CDR1 GTSNPN and CDR2 SVGIG come from the germline V gene (reference sequence). CDR3 residues: CAWSSKGIGYPF. The CDR3 nucleotides are TGTGCCTGGAGCTCTAAGGGGATCGGCTACCCCTTC.

On this clonotype: Compared with germline, one end of the junction differs, possibly owing to a read error. V usage is TRBV6-2 or TRBV6-3 and J usage is TRBJ2-1, with D hard to call. The CDR3 is made up of 16 amino acids. The V gene's germline CDR1 is MNHEY and CDR2 SVGEGT. The CDR3 DNA is TGTGTCAGCAGTCCAAAAGTTGGGAATTCATGGAATGAACAGTTCTTT. The encoded protein is CVSSPKVGNSWNEQFF.

V gene TRBV11-2 combines with J gene TRBJ2-7, with D unclear. Trimming left V 1 base short and J 11 bases short, with 18 bases between. Germline lookup yields CDR1 SGHAT and CDR2 FQNNGV. CDR3 length: 14 amino acids. The CDR3 sequence: CASSLVGCDREEYF. CDR3 nucleotide sequence: TGTGCCAGCAGCTTAGTTGGTTGTGATCGAGAGGAGTACTTC.

The V gene is TRBV11-2, the J gene TRBJ1-2; D call uncertain. Germline CDR1 SGHAT, CDR2 FQNNGV. This CDR3 is 14 amino acids long. DNA for the CDR3: TGTATCAGCAGCTTAGCAGCACAAAACTATGGCTACACCTTC. Translation: CISSLAAQNYGYTF.

This clonotype has a single count. The V gene is TRBV5-4, the J gene TRBJ2-1; either TRBD1 or TRBD2 may fit D (7 bases each). The germline V gene encodes CDR1 SGHNT and CDR2 YYREEE (reference sequence). V shed 6 bases and J shed 5 bases, with 18 bases lying between them. The CDR3 loop spans 15 amino acids. DNA of the CDR3: TGTGCCAGCAACAGGGGACTGGCGGGGGACAATGAGCAGTTCTTC. Its translation is CASNRGLAGDNEQFF.

Regarding this clonotype: A junction end diverges from the germline sequence, so it may reflect a read error. The V gene is TRBV20-1, the J gene TRBJ2-3, with a weak D call TRBD1 (5 bases). Looked up from germline, CDR1 is DFQATT and CDR2 is SNEGSKA (reference sequence). The CDR3 is 14 residues long. CDR3 in DNA: TGCAGTGCTGGAAACAAGGGCCCGACAGATAAGCAGTATTTT. As protein: CSAGNKGPTDKQYF.